This T cell receptor (beta chain) came from a study of technical replicates of blood from a few donors. V was trimmed by 2 bases and J by 12 bases, leaving 22 bases between them. The CDR3 spans 15 residues. Per germline, CDR1 MNHEY and CDR2 SVGAGI. Profiled with immunoSEQ multiplex PCR; TCRdb holds only in-frame clones, not every one. The sample has fewer than 65,000 clones, 80% to 90% seen once; the top ten hold less than 5.5%. The source is a human donor in good health. Some clones in this sample may be carry-over from other donors' samples. The sample taken for sequencing was PBMCs. V gene TRBV6-5 combines with J gene TRBJ1-1; unclear D gene. This chain's CDR3 is CASSYTVASARSTFF. The DNA of the CDR3 is TGTGCCAGCAGTTACACTGTAGCGTCAGCGCGGTCGACTTTCTTT.